The 18 T cell receptor beta chains below come from one sample, sequenced in a study of blood T cells in healthy people across ages. PCR was performed a second time for roughly 6 to 12 cycles using a sample-barcoded 5' primer and a J-beta primer mix. One entry per CDR3 protein results from TCRdb running MiXCR on the 5' RACE reads. The sample carries 1.2 million to 1.5 million distinct CDR3 sequences, 42% recorded once. Sequencing input: blood. These receptors originate from a woman between 18 and 30 years old in good health.

V is TRBV5-1 and J is TRBJ1-2; 7 bases map to TRBD1. The V and J ends lost 0 bases and 6 bases, in that order; junction bases with no gene match: 8. The CDR3 runs to 15 residues. Germline-derived CDR1 and CDR2 are SGHRS and YFSETQ. The CDR3 coding sequence is TGCGCCAGCAGCTTGGGGGACAGCGAGGTACATGGCTACACCTTC. It yields the protein CASSLGDSEVHGYTF.

This clonotype was found a few times. This chain joins TRBV5-6 and TRBJ2-1; 8 bases agree with TRBD2. With 0 bases clipped from V and 8 bases from J, the junction kept 7 bases outside the gene matches. The CDR3 sequence is 15 residues long. CDR1 is SGHDT, CDR2 YYEEEE, per germline. CDR3 in amino acids: CASSLDRGGSHEQFF. Here the CDR3 DNA reads TGTGCCAGCAGCTTGGATCGGGGGGGCTCCCATGAGCAGTTCTTC.

This chain links TRBV20-1 with TRBJ1-5, with TRBD1 as a possible D gene (6 bases). Germline V gene data show CDR1 as DFQATT and CDR2 as SNEGSKA (reference sequence). Trimming took 8 bases from V and 5 from J, leaving 25 bases between them. The CDR3 is made up of 16 amino acids. For the CDR3, the DNA is TGCAGTTCTGGGGCAAGGGGGGGCCCCGGGGATCAGCCCCAGCATTTT. Translation gives CSSGARGGPGDQPQHF.

As regards this clonotype: Compared with germline, one end of the junction differs, possibly owing to a read error. V gene TRBV20-1 combines with J gene TRBJ2-7; possible D gene TRBD1, 6 bases. The length of the CDR3 is 13 residues. CDR1 is DFQATT and CDR2 is SNEGSKA in the germline V gene (reference sequence). In DNA, the CDR3 is TGCGGTGCTGACCGGGACACCTCCTACGAGCAGTACTTC. Translating it yields CGADRDTSYEQYF.

This clonotype was counted many times. The rearrangement links TRBV6-1 to TRBJ2-7; the match to TRBD1 covers 7 bases. The ends lost 0 bases at V and 6 bases at J; junction bases unmatched: 8. This CDR3 region has 15 residues. In germline, CDR1 is MNHNS, CDR2 SASEGT. DNA for the CDR3: TGTGCCAGCAGTGAAGCCGAAGACAGGGCCCGCGAGCAGTACTTC. It translates to CASSEAEDRAREQYF.

This clonotype was observed a few times. This rearrangement joins TRBV3-1 to TRBJ2-1; TRBD2 matches at 10 bases. The CDR3 consists of 16 residues. After removal of 4 bases from V and 8 bases from J, the junction contained 11 bases not matched to a gene. The germline V gene encodes CDR1 LGHDT and CDR2 YNNKEL (reference sequence). CDR3 protein: CASSLWALAGEHEQFF. DNA of the CDR3: TGTGCCAGCAGCCTATGGGCCCTAGCGGGGGAGCATGAGCAGTTCTTC.

The genes are TRBV2 and TRBJ2-5; the D is unclear. The DNA end favors TRBJ2-1, so the J call may be wrong. This CDR3 has 13 amino acids. Germline values: CDR1 SNHLY, CDR2 FYNNEI. CDR3 coding DNA: TGTGCCAGCAGTATAACTTACCAAGAGACCCAGTTCTTC. This gives the protein CASSITYQETQFF.

This chain links TRBV5-5 with TRBJ1-2, with 8 nucleotides matching TRBD1. CDR3 size: 16 residues. CDR1 and CDR2 from the germline V gene are SGHKS and YYEKEE (reference sequence). The ends lost 4 bases at V and 4 bases at J; junction bases unmatched: 12. CDR3 DNA: TGTGCCAGCAGCCCGCAACAGGACAGGGTTCTCTATGGCTACACCTTC. It is translated as CASSPQQDRVLYGYTF.

The rearrangement uses TRBV5-5 and TRBJ2-7; D is unresolved. The J call could be wrong; TRBJ2-5 is a better fit for the DNA end. The CDR3 totals 15 residues. The germline CDR1 and CDR2 sequences are SGHKS and YYEKEE (reference sequence). The chain's CDR3 is CASSLMPVPQETQYF. The CDR3, as DNA: TGTGCCAGCAGCTTGATGCCAGTCCCTCAAGAGACCCAGTACTTC.

The rearrangement links TRBV4-1 to TRBJ2-1; 7 nucleotides align to TRBD1. Looked up from germline, CDR1 is MGHRA and CDR2 is YSYEKL. This CDR3 is built from 13 residues. The trim removed 6 bases at V and 8 bases at J, leaving 7 bases unmatched. CDR3 sequence: CASRQQGFHEQFF. CDR3 nucleotides: TGCGCCAGCAGGCAACAGGGGTTCCATGAGCAGTTCTTC.

This sequence joins TRBV6-4 and TRBJ2-1, with D possibly TRBD1 on 6 matching bases. V was shortened by 5 bases and J by 5 bases, with 10 bases between the two germline ends. This CDR3 has 13 residues. Looked up from germline, CDR1 is MRHNA and CDR2 is SNTAGT. In DNA form, the CDR3 reads TGTGCCAGCAGTCGGGACACCGACAATGAGCAGTTCTTC. Translation: CASSRDTDNEQFF.

This clonotype was observed a single time. The V and J genes are TRBV10-2 and TRBJ2-1, with 13 positions matching TRBD2. CDR1 is WSHSY, CDR2 SAAADI, per germline. The ends lost 4 bases at V and 10 bases at J; junction bases unmatched: 10. The CDR3 covers 16 residues. CDR3 in DNA: TGCGCCAGCAGTGCCTTAGGACTAGCGGGAGCGGGCGAGCAGTTCTTC. It encodes CASSALGLAGAGEQFF.

This clonotype has a handful of counts. The chain carries TRBV28 and TRBJ2-7; no reliable D call. V gave up 3 bases and J gave up 6 bases, with 12 bases separating them. CDR1 is MDHEN, CDR2 SYDVKM, per germline. This CDR3 region has 13 residues. Written as DNA, the CDR3 is TGTGCCAGCAGTTTTTTACAGCTGGGCGAGCAGTACTTC. Encoded protein: CASSFLQLGEQYF.

In DNA, the CDR3 is TGTGCCACCAGTGAGCCGGGACTCGGAGAGACCCAGTACTTC. Protein sequence: CATSEPGLGETQYF. The chain employs TRBV24-1 and TRBJ2-7; D may be TRBD2 (6 bases). The DNA end is a closer match to TRBJ2-5, so the J assignment may be wrong. This CDR3 spans 14 amino acids. Germline V gene lookup returns CDR1 KGHDR and CDR2 SFDVKD.

This clonotype was counted between two and nine times. The gene calls are TRBV7-2 and TRBJ2-1; 9 nucleotides agree with TRBD1. V shed 5 bases and J 7 bases; nucleotides not matched to a gene: 3. From germline, CDR1 is SGHTA and CDR2 FQGNSA. This CDR3 is 13 amino acids long. The CDR3 reads CASSDRGTNEQFF. CDR3 bases: TGTGCCAGCAGCGACAGGGGGACAAATGAGCAGTTCTTC.

For the CDR3, the DNA is TGTGCCAGCAACGACAGCCCCTGGGGTGAAAAACTGTTTTTT. Protein product: CASNDSPWGEKLFF. The J gene is TRBJ1-4, the V gene TRBV2, with D perhaps matching TRBD1 (5 bases). Looked up from germline, CDR1 is SNHLY and CDR2 is FYNNEI. The ends were cut back, 7 bases at V and 7 bases at J, with 16 bases in the middle. The CDR3 length is 14 residues.

The chain joins TRBV4-1 to TRBJ2-3; D remains ambiguous. The V end lost 0 bases, the J end lost 0 bases, and 10 bases lay between the germline ends. Germline loops: CDR1 MGHRA, CDR2 YSYEKL. The length of the CDR3 is 16 residues. CDR3 DNA sequence: TGCGCCAGCAGCCAAGAAATGGCTACTAGCACAGATACGCAGTATTTT. This encodes CASSQEMATSTDTQYF.

This chain joins TRBV20-1 and TRBJ2-7; TRBD2 matches 8 bases. Unmatched junction bases numbered 12, after V lost 6 bases and J lost 5 bases. CDR3 length equals 14 residues. Germline assignment: CDR1 DFQATT and CDR2 SNEGSKA (reference sequence). The CDR3 DNA sequence: TGCAGTGCCGCTGCGGGGGGAGATCCCCACGAGCAGTACTTC. Its translation: CSAAAGGDPHEQYF.